What follows are 11 T cell receptor beta chains derived from one specimen sequenced in a study of blood T cell repertoires in COVID-19. Libraries were prepared by immunoSEQ multiplex PCR; TCRdb keeps only in-frame clonotypes and omits some of them. The sample contains about 210,000 clones, about 86% of which appear only once. Material for sequencing was peripheral blood. Receptor source: a woman aged 50 to 65 with acute or convalescent COVID-19.

The V gene is TRBV14, the J gene TRBJ2-7, with TRBD1 matching over 7 bases. Trimming took 0 bases from V and 2 from J; bases not matched to a gene: 4. The V gene's germline CDR1 is SGHDN and CDR2 FVKESK. This CDR3 comprises 15 residues. The CDR3 DNA follows: TGTGCCAGCAGCCAAGATCTAGGACAGGCCTACGAGCAGTACTTC. This gives the protein CASSQDLGQAYEQYF.

This chain uses TRBV9 with TRBJ2-1; no reliable D call. Germline values: CDR1 SGDLS, CDR2 YYNGEE. The V end was cut by 0 bases, the J end by 6 bases, with 10 bases between. The CDR3 runs to 14 residues. The DNA of the CDR3 is TGTGCCAGCAGCGTAGTAGGAGAAGCCAATGAGCAGTTCTTC. Amino acids: CASSVVGEANEQFF. The full variable domain, rest sourced from reference TRBV9 and TRBJ2-1, is DSGVTQTPKHLITATGQRVTLRCSPRSGDLSVYWYQQSLDQGLQFLIQYYNGEERAKGNILERFSAQQFPDLHSELNLSSLELGDSALYFCASSVVGEANEQFFGPGTRLTVL.

The gene calls are TRBV7-2 and TRBJ1-1; 7 positions match TRBD1. This CDR3 region has 16 residues. CDR1 is SGHTA, CDR2 FQGNSA, per germline. Trimming took 4 bases from V and 4 from J; bases not matched to a gene: 12. The CDR3 is CASSSPGLTGFTEAFF. CDR3 coding DNA: TGTGCCAGCAGCTCCCCAGGGCTGACAGGGTTCACTGAAGCTTTCTTT.

V and J are TRBV5-1 and TRBJ2-1; D call uncertain. Trimming stripped 4 bases from V and 8 bases from J, with 19 bases between. CDR1 and CDR2 from the germline V gene are SGHRS and YFSETQ. The CDR3 has 15 residues. CDR3 sequence: CASSPTEPRFYEQFF. The CDR3 nucleotides read TGCGCCAGCAGCCCCACCGAACCCAGGTTCTATGAGCAGTTCTTC. Full variable domain (rest looked up from reference TRBV5-1 and TRBJ2-1): KAGVTQTPRYLIKTRGQQVTLSCSPISGHRSVSWYQQTPGQGLQFLFEYFSETQRNKGNFPGRFSGRQFSNSRSEMNVSTLELGDSALYLCASSPTEPRFYEQFFGPGTRLTVL.

This chain uses TRBV15 with TRBJ1-5, with TRBD1 matching over 10 bases. The CDR3 covers 14 residues. Germline V lookup: CDR1 LNHNV, CDR2 YYDKDF (reference sequence). V trimming: 1 base; J trimming: 7 bases; junction bases outside the gene matches: 1. In nucleotides, the CDR3 is TGTGCCACCAGCAGAGGGGGACAGGGGCAGCCCCAGCATTTT. Amino acids: CATSRGGQGQPQHF.

The chain uses TRBV5-1 and TRBJ1-1; 8 positions agree with TRBD1. The V gene end was trimmed by 0 bases and the J gene end by 4 bases; junction bases not matched to a gene: 5. The V gene's germline CDR1 is SGHRS and CDR2 YFSETQ. This CDR3 has 15 residues. The CDR3 here is CASSLAVGQGTEAFF. CDR3 nucleotide sequence: TGCGCCAGCAGCTTGGCCGTTGGACAGGGCACTGAAGCTTTCTTT.

As DNA, the CDR3 is TGTGCCAGCAGTTTATTCCCTCCCGGGAGGGTGCCCTACGAGCAGTACTTC. Protein sequence: CASSLFPPGRVPYEQYF. The V call is TRBV27, the J call TRBJ2-7; 8 bases fit TRBD2. The CDR3 sequence is 17 residues long. J lost 2 bases, V lost 1 base, and 10 bases had no gene match. The germline gives CDR1 MNHEY, CDR2 SMNVEV (reference sequence).

This clone is a singleton in its sample. This chain joins TRBV7-2 and TRBJ1-1; 7 bases fit TRBD1. The germline CDR1 and CDR2 sequences are SGHTA and FQGNSA. There are 16 residues in the CDR3. Unmatched junction bases numbered 8, after V lost 4 bases and J lost 0 bases. The CDR3 region has the DNA TGTGCCAGCAGCTACACCCTGGGACAGTTGAACACTGAAGCTTTCTTT. Translated: CASSYTLGQLNTEAFF.

This chain links TRBV6-5 with TRBJ2-7; possible D gene TRBD2, 5 bases. This CDR3 spans 13 amino acids. V was trimmed by 7 bases and J by 3 bases, leaving 13 bases between them. Germline V gives CDR1 MNHEY, CDR2 SVGAGI. CDR3 nucleotide sequence: TGTGCCAGCAATCCCACCGACTACTACGAGCAGTACTTC. It is translated as CASNPTDYYEQYF.

In its sample, this clone was seen a few times. The chain links TRBV5-1 to TRBJ1-1, with 7 bases aligning to TRBD1. V shed 3 bases, J shed 1 base, and the junction held 3 bases outside the gene matches. Germline V gene sequence: CDR1 SGHRS, CDR2 YFSETQ. CDR3 length: 14 amino acids. The CDR3 DNA reads as TGCGCCAGCAGCTCTTACAGGGGGAACACTGAAGCTTTCTTT. Its protein product is CASSSYRGNTEAFF.

The chain uses TRBV2 and TRBJ2-7; TRBD2 is a possible D gene (6 bases). Between the trimmed V and J ends, which lost 7 bases and 2 bases, there was a span of 12 bases. From germline, CDR1 is SNHLY and CDR2 FYNNEI. CDR3 length: 13 residues. The CDR3 sequence is CASNTGRTYEQYF. The CDR3, as DNA: TGTGCCAGCAATACCGGGAGAACCTACGAGCAGTACTTC.